The entry below gives a single T cell receptor (beta chain) sequence along with its context. Assay: immunoSEQ multiplex PCR; the TCRdb copy retains only in-frame clones and omits some. The data hold about 31,000 clones, with about 91% observed a single time. This sample stems from a study of multiple sclerosis patients with progressive multifocal leukoencephalopathy. CDR1 and CDR2 (germline): SGHTS, YDEGEE. CDR3 length equals 14 residues. V trimming: 8 bases; J trimming: 0 bases; junction bases outside the gene matches: 6. Time point denoted: time of PML onset. PML in natalizumab-treated patients developed after between about 16 and 56 months of natalizumab therapy.

The source material was PBMCs, sampled from a patient treated with natalizumab. The receptor comes from a woman aged 35 to 49 with progressive multifocal leukoencephalopathy. The V and J genes are TRBV5-8 and TRBJ1-1, with 8 bases matching TRBD1. The CDR3, as DNA: TGTGCCAGTCCCGGGACAGGCATGAACACTGAAGCTTTCTTT. Its protein is CASPGTGMNTEAFF.